Listed below are T cell receptor beta chains from one sample, sequenced in a study of cytomegalovirus exposure and HLA in healthy donors. Some clones are missing from TCRdb's copy, which holds only in-frame ones; the method was immunoSEQ multiplex PCR. The sample lists approximately 160,000 clones; about four fifths were seen once. Sequenced material: PBMCs. The receptors come from a male donor in good health and CMV-seropositive. Each CDR3 is given with its conserved first and last residue. D genes are given only for firm matches. Clone size is given for some rows only: seen once, a few or many times, or a class if the clone is expanded.

v_call	j_call	d_call	clone_size	cdr3_nt	cdr3_aa
TRBV19	TRBJ1-2	.	.	TGTGCCAGTGAAAACGGTGGCTACACCTTC	CASENGGYTF
TRBV4-1	TRBJ1-4	TRBD1	few	TGCGCCAGCAGCCATCCCGGGACAGGGAATGAAAAACTGTTTTTT	CASSHPGTGNEKLFF
TRBV9	TRBJ2-1	TRBD2	once	TGTGCCAGCAGCCCCCAGGGAAGGGTAGCGGGGGGCGAGCAGTTCTTC	CASSPQGRVAGGEQFF
TRBV5-1	TRBJ1-1	TRBD1	.	TGCGCCAGCAGCCCGGGACAGGGACTGAACACTGAAGCTTTCTTT	CASSPGQGLNTEAFF
TRBV4-2	TRBJ2-3	TRBD2	.	TGTGCCAGCAGCCGCTCCCCTCGACTAGCGGGGGGGGCAGATACGCAGTATTTT	CASSRSPRLAGGADTQYF
TRBV6-6	TRBJ2-7	TRBD1	.	TGTGCCAGCTCGGTCCCCCTTGGACAGGGGGACTACGAGCAGTACTTC	CASSVPLGQGDYEQYF
TRBV27	TRBJ1-1	TRBD1	.	TGTGCCAGCAGTTCAAAGGGACAGATGAACACTGAAGCTTTCTTT	CASSSKGQMNTEAFF
TRBV4-2	TRBJ2-3	.	few	TGTGCCAGCAGCCAAGATCTCCTAGCGAGGGAAACAGATACGCAGTATTTT	CASSQDLLARETDTQYF
TRBV19	TRBJ2-2	.	.	TGTGCCAGTAGTATCGGGGGGCCCGGGGAGCTGTTTTTT	CASSIGGPGELFF
TRBV5-4	TRBJ2-1	TRBD2	.	TGTGCCAGCAGCTTAGCGGGGGGGAGCTCCTACAATGAGCAGTTCTTC	CASSLAGGSSYNEQFF
TRBV11-2	TRBJ2-7	.	.	TGTGCCAGCAGCTTAGTGGGCAACAAATACGAGCAGTACTTC	CASSLVGNKYEQYF
TRBV11-2	TRBJ1-1	TRBD1	.	TGTGCCAGCAGCTTCACAGGGGGCGCGAGCGAAGCTTTCTTT	CASSFTGGASEAFF
TRBV7-9	TRBJ1-3	TRBD1	.	TGTGCCAGCAGCTTTATGTACAGGGGCTCTGGAAACACCATATATTTT	CASSFMYRGSGNTIYF
TRBV9	TRBJ2-5	TRBD2	.	TGTGCCAGCAGCCCCCCGGGACTAGATAAGACCCAGTACTTC	CASSPPGLDKTQYF
TRBV11-2	TRBJ2-4	.	.	TGTGCCAGCAGCATACCAGGGGGGTCCAAAAACATTCAGTACTTC	CASSIPGGSKNIQYF
TRBV7-9	TRBJ2-5	TRBD2	.	TGTGCCAGCAGCAGCGGGACTAGCGGGGGAGGGGGGGAGACCCAGTACTTC	CASSSGTSGGGGETQYF
TRBV5-1	TRBJ2-1	TRBD2	.	TGCGCCAGCAGCTTGGCCAGGCTAGCGGGGGGCAATGAGCAGTTCTTC	CASSLARLAGGNEQFF
TRBV6-6	TRBJ1-4	TRBD1	.	TGTGCCAGCAGCCCAGGGGGCTGGGATGAAAAACTGTTTTTT	CASSPGGWDEKLFF
TRBV7-9	TRBJ2-7	.	.	TGTGCCAGCAGCACAACATTCCAGGGCTACGAGCAGTACTTC	CASSTTFQGYEQYF
TRBV4-3	TRBJ1-3	.	few	TGCGCCAGCAGCCAGACAGGATCTGGAAACACCATATATTTT	CASSQTGSGNTIYF
TRBV19	TRBJ2-2	TRBD1	.	TGTGCCAGTAGTAAGGGACAGGGGCATTACACCGGGGAGCTGTTTTTT	CASSKGQGHYTGELFF
TRBV19	TRBJ1-5	TRBD1	.	TGTGCCAGTAGTATAGACCCGGACAGGGGCCTTCCTCAGCCCCAGCATTTT	CASSIDPDRGLPQPQHF
TRBV30	TRBJ1-4	TRBD1	once	TGTGCCTGGAGCCAGGGGGCAACTAATGAAAAACTGTTTTTT	CAWSQGATNEKLFF
TRBV6-5	TRBJ2-7	.	.	TGTGCCAGCAGTTCAGGGTCGGGCGAGCAGTACTTC	CASSSGSGEQYF